This TCR beta chain emerged from a study of monozygotic twins with inflammatory bowel disease. Study conclusions and caveats: Repertoire similarity did not differ between concordant and discordant twins, perhaps due to limited power.

The CDR3 loop spans 14 amino acids. From germline, CDR1 is SGHTA and CDR2 FQGTGA. The quantity of total RNA per TCR library was roughly 3,300 ng. TCRdb reprocessed the 5' RACE reads and keeps a single row for each CDR3 protein, giving no DNA. Its clone listing holds approximately 160,000 distinct CDR3 sequences. A note on this clonotype: Its specificity is not known.

This rearrangement joins TRBV7-3 to TRBJ1-1. The TCR comes from a human donor with ulcerative colitis or Crohn's disease, or a healthy co-twin of an affected twin (not recorded which). The sample consisted of blood. CDR3 residues: CASSQSQTNTEAFF.